The 29 T cell receptor beta chains below come from one sample, sequenced in a study of shared clonotypes between healthy human individuals. Repertoires were generated with immunoSEQ multiplex PCR, while TCRdb's copy carries only in-frame clones and drops some. The table includes some 1.1 million clones, roughly 77% detected once. Sequencing was carried out using memory CD4+ T cells from PBMCs. Subset described: CD45RA-negative fraction. The receptor set was obtained from a man aged 18-30 years in good health. Some clones in this sample may be carry-over from other donors' samples.

The chain joins TRBV7-3 to TRBJ2-3; 7 bases map to TRBD2. Unmatched junction bases numbered 8, after V lost 7 bases and J lost 1 base. Germline assignment: CDR1 SGHTA and CDR2 FQGTGA. The length of the CDR3 is 15 residues. CDR3 in amino acids: CASTRPGGGTDTQYF. Written as DNA, the CDR3 is TGTGCCAGCACTCGCCCGGGGGGAGGCACAGATACGCAGTATTTT.

The chain employs TRBV5-1 and TRBJ2-3, with D possibly matching TRBD1 (7 bases). The germline V gene has CDR1 SGHRS and CDR2 YFSETQ. Trimming pared 4 bases from V and 2 bases from J, leaving 14 bases between. The CDR3 runs to 15 residues. CDR3 bases: TGCGCCAGCAGCCCGGGGGACAGAGTCACAGATACGCAGTATTTT. It codes for CASSPGDRVTDTQYF.

This clone occurred a few times. The rearrangement uses TRBV9 and TRBJ2-1, with 7 bases aligning to TRBD1. CDR3 length equals 14 residues. Germline V gene data show CDR1 as SGDLS and CDR2 as YYNGEE. V was clipped by 7 bases and J by 5 bases; unmatched bases: 9. Here the CDR3 DNA reads TGTGCCAGCGGACGATTAACAGGGGACAATGAGCAGTTCTTC. Protein product: CASGRLTGDNEQFF.

About this clone: A single base separates this from a much larger clone, so it may be a read error. This rearrangement joins TRBV13 to TRBJ2-3, with D possibly matching TRBD1 (5 bases). The germline CDR1 and CDR2 sequences are PRHDT and FYEKMQ (reference sequence). The CDR3 runs 14 residues. The CDR3, as DNA: TGTACCAGCAGCTTCATGGGGCAAGGGGATACGCAGTATTTT. Its protein is CTSSFMGQGDTQYF.

The chain is built from TRBV5-1 and TRBJ2-1, with D tentatively TRBD1 or TRBD2 (5 bases each). The CDR3 is 14 amino acids. Trimming removed 0 bases from V and 9 bases from J, with 13 bases in between. The V gene's germline CDR1 is SGHRS and CDR2 YFSETQ. CDR3 loop: CASSLDGRAGEQFF. CDR3 nucleotide sequence: TGCGCCAGCAGCTTGGATGGCAGGGCGGGTGAGCAGTTCTTC. The variable domain in full, with the rest retrieved from reference TRBV5-1 and TRBJ2-1, is KAGVTQTPRYLIKTRGQQVTLSCSPISGHRSVSWYQQTPGQGLQFLFEYFSETQRNKGNFPGRFSGRQFSNSRSEMNVSTLELGDSALYLCASSLDGRAGEQFFGPGTRLTVL.

This clone was recorded once. The chain couples TRBV7-9 to TRBJ1-4; D is possibly TRBD1 (6 bases). This CDR3 spans 15 amino acids. CDR1 is SEHNR and CDR2 is FQNEAQ in the germline V gene (reference sequence). The ends were cut back, 5 bases at V and 4 bases at J, with 14 bases in the middle. The CDR3 loop reads CASSRLDSFNEKLFF. The DNA for the CDR3 is TGTGCCAGCAGCCGCCTGGACAGCTTTAATGAAAAACTGTTTTTT.

The chain joins TRBV9 to TRBJ1-2, with D perhaps matching TRBD1 (5 bases). Germline lookup yields CDR1 SGDLS and CDR2 YYNGEE. This CDR3 has 13 amino acids. Trimming shortened V by 4 bases and J by 4 bases, and 11 bases separated the two germline ends. CDR3: CASSPRQSYGYTF. The CDR3 DNA reads TGTGCCAGCAGCCCCCGACAGAGCTATGGCTACACCTTC.

This clone was counted many times. This chain connects TRBV19 to TRBJ1-5; a weak D match, TRBD1 (6 bases). V was clipped by 3 bases and J by 5 bases, with 14 bases between them. The CDR3 length is 15 residues. The germline V gene encodes CDR1 LNHDA and CDR2 SQIVND (reference sequence). CDR3 bases: TGTGCCAGTAGTATGGGCAGGGGCCGTCATCAGCCCCAGCATTTT. Translation gives CASSMGRGRHQPQHF. The full variable domain, rest sourced from reference TRBV19 and TRBJ1-5, is DGGITQSPKYLFRKEGQNVTLSCEQNLNHDAMYWYRQDPGQGLRLIYYSQIVNDFQKGDIAEGYSVSREKKESFPLTVTSAQKNPTAFYLCASSMGRGRHQPQHFGDGTRLSIL.

The chain carries TRBV18 and TRBJ2-1; D gene uncertain. The V end lost 2 bases, the J end lost 8 bases, and 13 bases lay between the germline ends. CDR1 is KGHSH, CDR2 LQKENI, per germline. The CDR3 length is 14 residues. The CDR3 nucleotides read TGTGCCAGCTCACCAGCGAGTATTGGGCATGAGCAGTTCTTC. Amino acid sequence: CASSPASIGHEQFF.

The rearrangement links TRBV28 to TRBJ2-2; 10 bases fit TRBD2. The CDR3 contains 16 residues. Germline trimming cut 6 bases from V and 3 bases from J; bases unmatched to any gene: 7. Germline CDR1 reads MDHEN; CDR2 reads SYDVKM. The CDR3 spells CASRKTGLAHTGELFF. The DNA of the CDR3 is TGTGCCAGCAGAAAAACGGGACTAGCGCACACCGGGGAGCTGTTTTTT.

V usage is TRBV18 and J usage is TRBJ2-1, with D perhaps TRBD2 (6 bases). V was cut by 1 base and J by 0 bases, with 10 bases left in between. The CDR3 sequence is 16 residues long. The germline V gene encodes CDR1 KGHSH and CDR2 LQKENI. CDR3 DNA: TGTGCCAGCTCACCACGAGCCGGGAGCTCCTACAATGAGCAGTTCTTC. Protein sequence: CASSPRAGSSYNEQFF.

The chain employs TRBV7-2 and TRBJ2-1; TRBD1 matches 9 bases. Trimming at V came to 5 bases and at J to 6 bases, leaving 5 bases not matched to a gene. This CDR3 comprises 14 residues. Germline loops: CDR1 SGHTA, CDR2 FQGNSA. Here the CDR3 DNA reads TGTGCCAGCAGCCGCGGACAGGGGAGCAATGAGCAGTTCTTC. Translation gives CASSRGQGSNEQFF.

V and J are TRBV7-9 and TRBJ2-7; 9 bases are a match to TRBD2. Germline CDR1 is SEHNR and CDR2 is FQNEAQ (reference sequence). This CDR3 comprises 17 residues. The V and J ends lost 0 bases and 0 bases, in that order; junction bases with no gene match: 6. DNA for the CDR3: TGTGCCAGCAGCTTAGCAGTACTAGCGGGTTACTCCTACGAGCAGTACTTC. It translates to CASSLAVLAGYSYEQYF.

This chain uses TRBV11-1 with TRBJ1-2; D might be TRBD1 (5 bases). Germline lookup yields CDR1 SGHAT and CDR2 FQDESV (reference sequence). This CDR3 is built from 18 residues. The CDR3 DNA follows: TGTGCGGCGACCGCAGCAGCCCCGGGGGGGGTCGCCCTCTATGGCTACACCTTC. Residues: CAATAAAPGGVALYGYTF.

The gene calls are TRBV5-1 and TRBJ1-1; D might be TRBD1 (6 bases). Trimming took 0 bases from V and 1 from J, leaving 10 bases between them. This CDR3 contains 15 residues. Germline CDR1 reads SGHRS; CDR2 reads YFSETQ. DNA for the CDR3: TGCGCCAGCAGCTTGGAGGGGGTGGGGAACACTGAAGCTTTCTTT. Residues: CASSLEGVGNTEAFF.

The rearrangement uses TRBV7-3 and TRBJ1-1; D is ambiguous. The CDR3 length is 13 residues. Germline-derived CDR1 and CDR2 are SGHTA and FQGTGA. Trimming removed 0 bases from V and 5 bases from J, with 7 bases in between. CDR3 DNA: TGTGCCAGCAGCTTAACGACCTCGACTGAAGCTTTCTTT. As protein: CASSLTTSTEAFF.

CDR3 sequence (DNA): TGCGCCAGCAGCCAAGATTCGGGGGGCCGTAGCGAAAAACTGTTTTTT. This encodes CASSQDSGGRSEKLFF. The chain uses TRBV4-1 and TRBJ1-4; weak D call: TRBD1 (6 bases). V was clipped by 0 bases and J by 8 bases, with 16 bases between them. Germline V gene sequence: CDR1 MGHRA, CDR2 YSYEKL. This CDR3 region has 16 residues.

The chain uses TRBV21-1 and TRBJ2-5; TRBD1, as called in the table, went unchecked against the DNA. TRBV21-1 is a documented pseudogene. CDR3 length equals 15 residues. In DNA form, the CDR3 reads TGTGCCAGCAGCAAAGTCCCACACAAGGGGGAGACCCAGTACTTC. This translates into CASSKVPHKGETQYF.

CDR3 nucleotide sequence: TGTGCCTGGAGCCTTTTCGGAACTCAAAGAACCTACGAGCAGTACTTC. It codes for CAWSLFGTQRTYEQYF. This chain connects TRBV30 to TRBJ2-7, with D unresolved. Trimming pared 3 bases from V and 2 bases from J, leaving 20 bases between. Germline assignment: CDR1 GTSNPN and CDR2 SVGIG (reference sequence). This CDR3 comprises 16 residues.

The chain carries TRBV29-1 and TRBJ1-1, with D possibly TRBD1 on 6 matching bases. Germline V gene data show CDR1 as SQVTM and CDR2 as ANQGSEA. The CDR3 sequence is 14 residues long. The V end lost 7 bases, the J end lost 3 bases, and 18 bases lay between the germline ends. CDR3 in amino acids: CSALFGGWDTEAFF. The DNA of the CDR3 is TGCAGCGCGTTGTTCGGGGGCTGGGACACTGAAGCTTTCTTT.

J is TRBJ2-7 and V is TRBV2; a possible D gene is TRBD2 (6 bases). Germline V gene sequence: CDR1 SNHLY, CDR2 FYNNEI. CDR3 length: 15 amino acids. V lost 8 bases and J lost 2, with 19 bases in between. CDR3 nucleotide sequence: TGTGCCAGCCAGCCACGAGCGGGCAATGCCTACGAGCAGTACTTC. This sequence encodes CASQPRAGNAYEQYF.

On this clone: This specimen includes other DNA sequences encoding the same CDR3. The genes are TRBV5-1 and TRBJ2-5, with 10 bases lining up with TRBD1. This CDR3 comprises 16 residues. The V segment lost 0 bases and the J segment 1 base; nucleotides outside the gene matches: 3. The germline V gene encodes CDR1 SGHRS and CDR2 YFSETQ. Here the CDR3 reads CASSLGGQGFQETQYF. In nucleotides, the CDR3 is TGCGCCAGCAGCTTGGGGGGACAGGGGTTCCAAGAGACCCAGTACTTC.

CDR3 residues: CASSPHAGGKTDTQYF. The CDR3 coding sequence is TGTGCCAGCAGCCCCCATGCGGGGGGTAAGACAGATACGCAGTATTTT. V is TRBV5-6 and J is TRBJ2-3; 8 bases align to TRBD2. Losses at the gene ends were 4 bases for V and 3 bases for J; bases not matched to a gene: 10. The CDR3 covers 16 residues. Germline-derived CDR1 and CDR2 are SGHDT and YYEEEE.

This chain links TRBV28 with TRBJ2-7, with 8 bases identical to TRBD2. V shed 5 bases, J shed 2 bases, and the junction held 14 bases outside the gene matches. The CDR3 is made up of 17 amino acids. Germline V gene lookup returns CDR1 MDHEN and CDR2 SYDVKM. The CDR3 sequence is CASSHREVAGTPYEQYF. The DNA for the CDR3 is TGTGCCAGCAGTCACCGGGAGGTAGCGGGGACCCCCTACGAGCAGTACTTC.

The genes are TRBV7-3 and TRBJ2-1, with D possibly being TRBD2 (6 bases). The CDR3 loop spans 16 amino acids. V lost 5 bases and J 0 bases, leaving 14 bases between the germline ends. The V gene's germline CDR1 is SGHTA and CDR2 FQGTGA. This CDR3 is CASSLIADTSYNEQFF. Here the CDR3 DNA reads TGTGCCAGCAGCCTTATAGCGGATACCTCCTACAATGAGCAGTTCTTC.

This clone was seen only once. This sequence joins TRBV7-2 and TRBJ2-6; D gene unclear. Trimming cost V 7 bases and J 0 bases, with 7 bases left between them. The CDR3 consists of 14 residues. The germline V gene has CDR1 SGHTA and CDR2 FQGNSA. This chain's CDR3 is CASTPGSGANVLTF. CDR3 nucleotides: TGTGCCAGCACCCCCGGCTCTGGGGCCAACGTCCTGACTTTC.

The chain joins TRBV29-1 to TRBJ2-1; D gene ambiguous. The germline V gene encodes CDR1 SQVTM and CDR2 ANQGSEA. Trimming removed 4 bases at V and 2 bases at J, with 3 bases between. This CDR3 is built from 11 residues. CDR3 sequence reads: CSVGTYNEQFF. CDR3 sequence (DNA): TGCAGCGTTGGGACCTACAATGAGCAGTTCTTC.

This chain connects TRBV7-9 to TRBJ2-1; D possibly corresponds to TRBD1 (6 bases). This CDR3 spans 16 amino acids. Germline assignment: CDR1 SEHNR and CDR2 FQNEAQ (reference sequence). Deletions cut 5 bases from V and 2 bases from J, with 16 bases between. This chain's CDR3 is CASSLTGLRTYNEQFF. Written as DNA, the CDR3 is TGTGCCAGCAGCCTTACAGGGCTTAGGACCTACAATGAGCAGTTCTTC.

The V and J genes are TRBV7-3 and TRBJ2-1, with 7 positions matching TRBD2. Per the germline V gene, CDR1 is SGHTA and CDR2 is FQGTGA. The CDR3 runs 15 residues. Trimming removed 5 bases from V and 7 bases from J; junction bases left unmatched: 11. The chain's CDR3 is CASSLSGWGGNEQFF. CDR3 in DNA: TGTGCCAGCAGCCTTAGCGGCTGGGGAGGGAATGAGCAGTTCTTC.